One and the same sample provided the 3 T cell receptor beta chains below, sequenced in a study of T cells in Graves' hyperthyroidism and ophthalmopathy. RNA transcripts yielded amplified TCR beta CDR3 regions. First-round RT-PCR targeting the TCR CDR3 was performed with the HTBI primer set. From the multiplex PCR reads, TCRdb called clonotypes with MiXCR, one entry per CDR3 protein. The sample carries hundreds of thousands of distinct CDR3 sequences, around a sixth recorded once. Sequencing was performed on blood. Every receptor here comes from a woman aged 18-29 years with Graves' hyperthyroidism.

This clonotype was seen many times. CDR3 nucleotide sequence: TGCGCCAGCAGCTTGGTTCTTGCAGGGAACACTGAAGCTTTCTTT. Translation gives CASSLVLAGNTEAFF. V is TRBV5-1 and J is TRBJ1-1, with D uncertain. Trimming cost V 0 bases and J 1 base, with 10 bases left between them. This CDR3 region has 15 residues. Germline assignment: CDR1 SGHRS and CDR2 YFSETQ.

Many counts were recorded for this clonotype. The chain has TRBV20-1 and TRBJ2-1, with D perhaps TRBD2 (6 bases). Germline V gives CDR1 DFQATT, CDR2 SNEGSKA (reference sequence). The CDR3 runs to 11 residues. V was cut by 5 bases and J by 10 bases, with 12 bases left in between. The chain's CDR3 is CSAGTGVEQFF. The CDR3, as DNA: TGCAGTGCTGGGACGGGAGTGGAGCAGTTCTTC.

This clonotype appeared many times. This chain connects TRBV5-1 to TRBJ2-1, with 9 bases aligning to TRBD1. The CDR3 is made up of 16 amino acids. Trimming removed 4 bases from V and 7 bases from J; junction bases left unmatched: 12. Germline loops: CDR1 SGHRS, CDR2 YFSETQ. CDR3 bases: TGCGCCAGCAGCCCACCGCGGACAGGGGACGGGAATGAGCAGTTCTTC. Translation gives CASSPPRTGDGNEQFF.